Each of the 9 T cell receptor beta chains below was sequenced from the same sample in a study of blood T cell repertoires in COVID-19. Assay: immunoSEQ multiplex PCR; the TCRdb copy retains only in-frame clones and omits some. The table includes 230,000 or so clones, 84% detected once. Source material: peripheral blood. Every receptor here comes from a woman between 40 and 55 years old who had recovered from COVID-19.

The chain employs TRBV27 and TRBJ2-3, with 12 bases that match TRBD1. The CDR3 loop spans 15 amino acids. CDR1 MNHEY and CDR2 SMNVEV come from the germline V gene (reference sequence). Trimming removed 8 bases from V and 4 bases from J; junction bases left unmatched: 7. CDR3 region: CASGDRGRRADTQYF. The CDR3 bases are TGTGCCAGCGGGGACAGGGGGCGACGGGCAGATACGCAGTATTTT.

The chain employs TRBV7-9 and TRBJ1-4; 9 nucleotides match TRBD1. Losses at the gene ends were 6 bases for V and 3 bases for J; bases not matched to a gene: 5. The germline gives CDR1 SEHNR, CDR2 FQNEAQ (reference sequence). The CDR3 contains 15 residues. CDR3 sequence (DNA): TGTGCCAGCAGTTTTTGGGACAGGGCTAATGAAAAACTGTTTTTT. The encoded protein is CASSFWDRANEKLFF.

The V call is TRBV7-2, the J call TRBJ1-6; D gene unclear. This CDR3 is built from 17 residues. Germline V gene data show CDR1 as SGHTA and CDR2 as FQGNSA. V dropped 2 bases and J dropped 8 bases, with 19 bases sitting between them. This CDR3 is CASSLLIPGSMHSPLHF. As DNA, the CDR3 is TGTGCCAGCAGCTTATTGATTCCGGGGAGCATGCATTCACCCCTCCACTTT.

This clone came up a few times. The rearrangement links TRBV2 to TRBJ1-1, with D perhaps TRBD1 (5 bases). CDR3 size: 11 residues. Germline V CDR1 and CDR2: SNHLY, FYNNEI. V shed 5 bases and J shed 8 bases, with 9 bases lying between them. CDR3 in DNA: TGTGCCAGCAGTTTCGACAGAGAAGCTTTCTTT. Its translation: CASSFDREAFF.

In its sample, this clone was seen a few times. The V gene is TRBV19, the J gene TRBJ2-3; D is undetermined. CDR1 and CDR2 from the germline V gene are LNHDA and SQIVND (reference sequence). The ends were cut back, 3 bases at V and 2 bases at J, with 6 bases in the middle. This CDR3 has 13 amino acids. The CDR3 DNA reads TGTGCCAGTAGTATGAGGTACACAGATACGCAGTATTTT. Encoded protein: CASSMRYTDTQYF.

The rearrangement links TRBV3-1 (or the pseudogene TRBV3-2) to TRBJ2-7; TRBD2 is a possible D gene (6 bases). The CDR3 has 17 amino acids. Trimming left V 2 bases short and J 2 bases short, with 19 bases between. Germline V gene sequence: CDR1 LGHDT, CDR2 YNNKEL (reference sequence). The CDR3 loop is CASSQLGVEGVPYEQYF. CDR3 coding DNA: TGTGCCAGCAGCCAACTCGGGGTGGAGGGTGTTCCCTACGAGCAGTACTTC.

The chain links TRBV4-1 to TRBJ2-1; 13 nucleotides agree with TRBD2. V lost 1 base to trimming and J lost 3 bases; unmatched junction nucleotides: 0. This CDR3 has 16 residues. CDR1 MGHRA and CDR2 YSYEKL come from the germline V gene. The CDR3 DNA is TGCGCCAGCAGCCAAGGACTAGCGGGGGGCTACAATGAGCAGTTCTTC. Translating it yields CASSQGLAGGYNEQFF.

The chain is built from TRBV5-1 and TRBJ1-4, with D tentatively TRBD1 (5 bases). The germline V and J ends were trimmed by 1 base and 5 bases, with 9 bases remaining between them. CDR1 SGHRS and CDR2 YFSETQ come from the germline V gene. CDR3 length: 14 residues. The CDR3 loop reads CASSLTGANEKLFF. The CDR3, as DNA: TGCGCCAGCAGCTTGACAGGTGCAAATGAAAAACTGTTTTTT.

J is TRBJ1-6 and V is TRBV4-3; TRBD1 matches at 11 bases. This CDR3 contains 15 residues. V dropped 1 base and J dropped 9; count of bases not matched to a gene: 2. Germline CDR1 is LGHNA and CDR2 is YSLEER. The CDR3 DNA reads TGCGCCAGCAGCCAAGGGACAGGGGGCCGTTCACCCCTCCACTTT. Protein sequence: CASSQGTGGRSPLHF.